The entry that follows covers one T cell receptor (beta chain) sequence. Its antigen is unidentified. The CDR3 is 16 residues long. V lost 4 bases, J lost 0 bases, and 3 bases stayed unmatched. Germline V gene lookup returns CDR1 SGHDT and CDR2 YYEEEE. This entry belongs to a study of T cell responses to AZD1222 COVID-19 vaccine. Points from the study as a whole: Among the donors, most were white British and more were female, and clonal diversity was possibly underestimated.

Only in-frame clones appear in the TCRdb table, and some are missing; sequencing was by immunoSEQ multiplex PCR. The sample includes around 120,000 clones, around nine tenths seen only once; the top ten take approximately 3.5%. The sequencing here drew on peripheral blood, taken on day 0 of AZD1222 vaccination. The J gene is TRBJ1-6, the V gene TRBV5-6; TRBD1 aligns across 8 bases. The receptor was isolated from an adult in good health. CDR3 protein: CASSRQGSSYNSPLHF. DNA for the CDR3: TGTGCCAGCAGCCGACAGGGGAGCTCCTATAATTCACCCCTCCACTTT.